This T cell receptor beta chain is drawn from a study of CD8 T cells in Susac syndrome. Study outcomes and limitations: It was acknowledged by the study that relatively few individuals were included in its TCR sequencing and HLA analysis. In total CD8+ repertoires, some 15 Susac-specific public clones were found, and CD8+ TEMRA repertoires had 4 to 6.

The V gene's germline CDR1 is SQVTM and CDR2 ANQGSEA. V was pared by 4 bases and J by 4 bases, with 8 bases between. The CDR3 consists of 12 residues. Note on this clonotype: Its matching antigen is unknown.

When the RNA was reverse transcribed, random hexamers were used with an input of roughly 0.45 to 1 ug. TCRdb re-called the immunoSEQ multiplex PCR reads through MiXCR, storing one row per CDR3 protein. The sample includes approximately 190,000 distinct CDR3 sequences, 95% of them seen just once. The rearrangement uses TRBV29-1 and TRBJ1-3, with D unresolved. The receptor was derived from a human donor with Susac syndrome. The source material was CD8+ T cells from PBMCs. The CDR3 protein is CSVGVGGNTIYF. The CDR3 DNA reads as TGCAGCGTTGGGGTAGGAGGAAACACCATATATTTT. The full variable domain, completed using reference TRBV29-1 and TRBJ1-3, is SAVISQKPSRDICQRGTSLTIQCQVDSQVTMMFWYRQQPGQSLTLIATANQGSEATYESGFVIDKFPISRPNLTFSTLTVSNMSPEDSSIYLCSVGVGGNTIYFGEGSWLTVV.